This T cell receptor beta chain appears in the sequencing data of a study of blood T cell repertoires in COVID-19. Study background: Material from acute and convalescent COVID-19 was sourced from the United States, Italy and Spain. Sources were T cells, B-cell-depleted T cells, or PBMCs; the material itself was cDNA or gDNA.

Original handling: Estimated nucleated cell counts came from reference gene primer amplification. TCRdb's copy holds only in-frame clones and misses some; the assay was immunoSEQ multiplex PCR. The DNA gave D and trimming, while V, J and clone size come from that table. This table has under 80,000 clones, about 80% appearing once. The CDR3 is 13 residues long. The germline V gene has CDR1 SQVTM and CDR2 ANQGSEA. V lost 6 bases and J lost 5, with 13 bases in between. This TCR derives from a human donor in a cohort sampled during active COVID-19. This chain links TRBV29-1 with TRBJ1-4; a weak D match, TRBD1 (5 bases). Sequenced material: peripheral blood. The CDR3 is CSVIDSKNEKLFF. CDR3 nucleotide sequence: TGCAGCGTCATCGACAGCAAGAATGAAAAACTGTTTTTT.